A single TCR beta chain is shown here with its context. A sample-barcoded 5' primer and a J-beta primer mix were used in a second PCR of roughly 7 to 11 cycles. Carrying 12 random nucleotides, a template-switch adaptor labeled each individual cDNA molecule. One entry per CDR3 protein results from TCRdb running MiXCR on the 5' RACE reads. The sample has over 700,000 distinct CDR3 sequences, 25% seen once. Russia was home to the donors, healthy Caucasian individuals aged roughly 6 to 95. Peripheral blood from each donor was collected in a volume of approximately 10 milliliters. This record comes from a study of blood T cells in healthy people across ages. These data also featured in a second study, about T cells of mothers and their children.

The TCR originated in a boy aged 5-17 years in good health. Specimen: blood.

The CDR3: CASSRTGGSYNEQFF. The CDR3 DNA reads as TGTGCCAGCTCACGGACAGGGGGAAGTTACAATGAGCAGTTCTTC. This chain connects TRBV18 to TRBJ2-1; 10 bases line up with TRBD1. Trimming at V came to 4 bases and at J to 4 bases, leaving 4 bases not matched to a gene. Germline CDR1 KGHSH, CDR2 LQKENI. The CDR3 totals 15 residues.